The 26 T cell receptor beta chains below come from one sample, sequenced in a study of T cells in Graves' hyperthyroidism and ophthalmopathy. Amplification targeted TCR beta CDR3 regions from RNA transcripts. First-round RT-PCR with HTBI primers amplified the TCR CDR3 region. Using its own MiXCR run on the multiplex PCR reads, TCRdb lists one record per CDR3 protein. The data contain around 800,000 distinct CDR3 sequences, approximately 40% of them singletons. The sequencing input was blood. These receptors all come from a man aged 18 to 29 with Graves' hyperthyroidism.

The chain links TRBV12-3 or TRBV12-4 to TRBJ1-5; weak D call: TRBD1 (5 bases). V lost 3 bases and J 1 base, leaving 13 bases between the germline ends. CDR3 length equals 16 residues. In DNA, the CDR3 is TGTGCCAGCAGTTTTAGCGGGGGATCGAGCAATCAGCCCCAGCATTTT. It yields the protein CASSFSGGSSNQPQHF.

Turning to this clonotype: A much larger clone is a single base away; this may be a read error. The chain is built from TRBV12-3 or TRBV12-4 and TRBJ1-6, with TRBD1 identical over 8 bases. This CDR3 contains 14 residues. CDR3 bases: TGTGCCAGCACCCTAGACAGGGGCTTTTCACCCCTCCAGTTT. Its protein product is CASTLDRGFSPLQF.

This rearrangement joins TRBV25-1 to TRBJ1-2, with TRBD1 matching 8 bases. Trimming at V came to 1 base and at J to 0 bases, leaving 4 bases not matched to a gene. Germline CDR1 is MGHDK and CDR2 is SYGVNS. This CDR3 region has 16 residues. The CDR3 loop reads CASSESGQVANYGYTF. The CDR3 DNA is TGTGCCAGCAGTGAATCGGGACAGGTAGCTAACTATGGCTACACCTTC.

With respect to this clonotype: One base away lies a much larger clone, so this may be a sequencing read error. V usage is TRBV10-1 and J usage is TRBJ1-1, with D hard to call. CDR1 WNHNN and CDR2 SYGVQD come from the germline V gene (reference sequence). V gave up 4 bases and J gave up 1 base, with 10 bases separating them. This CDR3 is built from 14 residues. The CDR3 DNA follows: TGCGCCAGCAGTGGCAGCCAAAAGAACACTGAAGCTTTCTTT. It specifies CASSGSQKNTEAFF.

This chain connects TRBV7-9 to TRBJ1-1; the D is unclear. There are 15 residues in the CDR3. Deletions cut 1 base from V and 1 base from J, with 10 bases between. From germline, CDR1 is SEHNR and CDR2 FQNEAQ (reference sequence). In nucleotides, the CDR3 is TGTGCCAGCAGCTTAGTCTTACCGACGAACACTGAAGCTTTCTTT. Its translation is CASSLVLPTNTEAFF.

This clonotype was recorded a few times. The CDR3 region is CASSPPHSSYEQYF. The CDR3 bases are TGTGCCAGCAGCCCCCCCCATAGCAGCTACGAGCAGTACTTC. V gene TRBV7-9 combines with J gene TRBJ2-7; D gene ambiguous. This CDR3 has 14 residues. From germline, CDR1 is SEHNR and CDR2 FQNEAQ (reference sequence). The ends were cut back, 5 bases at V and 3 bases at J, with 14 bases in the middle.

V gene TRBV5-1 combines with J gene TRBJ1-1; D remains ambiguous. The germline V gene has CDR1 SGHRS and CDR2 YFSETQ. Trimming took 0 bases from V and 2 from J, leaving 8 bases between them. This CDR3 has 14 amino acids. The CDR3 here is CASSLATKNTEAFF. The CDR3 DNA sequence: TGCGCCAGCAGCTTGGCCACAAAAAACACTGAAGCTTTCTTT.

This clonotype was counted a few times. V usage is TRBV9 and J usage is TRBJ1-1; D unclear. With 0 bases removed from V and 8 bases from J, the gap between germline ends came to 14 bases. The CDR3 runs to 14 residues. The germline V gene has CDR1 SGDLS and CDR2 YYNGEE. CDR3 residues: CASSVGRFTGEAFF. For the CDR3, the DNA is TGTGCCAGCAGCGTAGGACGGTTTACGGGCGAAGCTTTCTTT.

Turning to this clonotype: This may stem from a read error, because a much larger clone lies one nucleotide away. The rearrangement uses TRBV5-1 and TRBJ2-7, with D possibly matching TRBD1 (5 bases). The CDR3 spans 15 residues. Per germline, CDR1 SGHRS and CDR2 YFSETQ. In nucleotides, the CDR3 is TGCACCAGCAGCTTGGTTTGGGCAGGGAAGGACGAGCAGTACTTC. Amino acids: CTSSLVWAGKDEQYF.

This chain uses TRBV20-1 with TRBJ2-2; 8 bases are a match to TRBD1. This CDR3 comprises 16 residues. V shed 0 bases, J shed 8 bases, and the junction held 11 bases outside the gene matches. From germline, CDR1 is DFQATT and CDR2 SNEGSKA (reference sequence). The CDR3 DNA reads TGCAGTGCTAGAGATCCGTGGACAGGGAGGCCGGGGGAGCTGTTTTTT. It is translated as CSARDPWTGRPGELFF.

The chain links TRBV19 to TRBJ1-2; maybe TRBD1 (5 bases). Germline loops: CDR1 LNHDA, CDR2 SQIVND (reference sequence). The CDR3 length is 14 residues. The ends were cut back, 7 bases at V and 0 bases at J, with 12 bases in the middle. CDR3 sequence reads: CASTGTFTNYGYTF. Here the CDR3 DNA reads TGTGCCAGTACTGGGACTTTTACTAACTATGGCTACACCTTC.

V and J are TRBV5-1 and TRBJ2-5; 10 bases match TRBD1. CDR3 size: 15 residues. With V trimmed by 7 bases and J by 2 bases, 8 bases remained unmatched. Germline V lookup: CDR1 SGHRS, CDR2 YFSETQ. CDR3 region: CASGLGTGVQETQYF. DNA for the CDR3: TGCGCCAGCGGACTTGGGACAGGGGTTCAAGAGACCCAGTACTTC.

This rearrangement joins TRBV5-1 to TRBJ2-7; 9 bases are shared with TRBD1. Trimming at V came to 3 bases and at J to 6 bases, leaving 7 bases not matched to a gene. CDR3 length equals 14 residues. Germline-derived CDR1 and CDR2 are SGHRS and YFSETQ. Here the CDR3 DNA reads TGCGCCAGCAGCTCCCGACAGGGGGTCGGCGAGCAGTACTTC. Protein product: CASSSRQGVGEQYF.

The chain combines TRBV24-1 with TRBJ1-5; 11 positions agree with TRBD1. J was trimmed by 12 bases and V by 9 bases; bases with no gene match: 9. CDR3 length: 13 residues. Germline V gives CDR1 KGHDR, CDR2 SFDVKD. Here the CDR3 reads CATGGDRGKLQHF. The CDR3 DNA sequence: TGTGCCACCGGGGGGGACAGGGGGAAGCTCCAGCATTTT.

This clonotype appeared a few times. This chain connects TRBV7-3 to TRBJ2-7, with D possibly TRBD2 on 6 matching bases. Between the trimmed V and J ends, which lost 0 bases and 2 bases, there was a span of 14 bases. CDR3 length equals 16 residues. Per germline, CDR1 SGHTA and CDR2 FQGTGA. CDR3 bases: TGTGCCAGCAGCTTAACCGGGGACTTTCCCCCCTACGAGCAGTACTTC. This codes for CASSLTGDFPPYEQYF.

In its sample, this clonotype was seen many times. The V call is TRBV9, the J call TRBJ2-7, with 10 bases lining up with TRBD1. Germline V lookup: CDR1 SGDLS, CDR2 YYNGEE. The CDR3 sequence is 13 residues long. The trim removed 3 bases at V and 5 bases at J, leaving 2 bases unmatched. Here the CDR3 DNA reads TGTGCCAGCAGCGGACAGGGGGCCGACGAGCAGTACTTC. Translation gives CASSGQGADEQYF.

Written as DNA, the CDR3 is TGTGCCAGCGCCACAGGGGGCGCTGGGACCCAGTACTTC. Translating it yields CASATGGAGTQYF. This chain links TRBV7-2 with TRBJ2-5; 9 nucleotides match TRBD1. The CDR3 extends over 13 amino acids. Germline-derived CDR1 and CDR2 are SGHTA and FQGNSA. Trimming at V came to 8 bases and at J to 7 bases, leaving 8 bases not matched to a gene.

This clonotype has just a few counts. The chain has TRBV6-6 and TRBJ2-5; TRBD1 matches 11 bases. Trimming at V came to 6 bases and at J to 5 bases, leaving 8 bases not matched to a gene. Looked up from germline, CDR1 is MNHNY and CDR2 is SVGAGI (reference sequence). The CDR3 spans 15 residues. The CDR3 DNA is TGTGCCAGCAGATTGGACAGGGGGCGATCTGAGACCCAGTACTTC. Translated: CASRLDRGRSETQYF.

The CDR3 region is CSARVGDRGSYTF. In nucleotides, the CDR3 is TGCAGTGCTAGAGTTGGGGACAGGGGGAGCTACACCTTC. The V gene is TRBV20-1, the J gene TRBJ1-2, with 11 bases that match TRBD1. Germline trimming cut 1 base from V and 9 bases from J; bases unmatched to any gene: 4. Germline loops: CDR1 DFQATT, CDR2 SNEGSKA (reference sequence). This CDR3 comprises 13 residues.

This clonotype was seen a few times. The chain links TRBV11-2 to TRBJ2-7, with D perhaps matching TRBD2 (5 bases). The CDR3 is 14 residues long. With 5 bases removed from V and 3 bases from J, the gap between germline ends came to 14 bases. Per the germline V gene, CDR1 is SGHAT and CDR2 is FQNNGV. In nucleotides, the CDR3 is TGTGCCAGCAGCCTTGTGCGCGGGCTCTACGAGCAGTACTTC. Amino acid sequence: CASSLVRGLYEQYF.

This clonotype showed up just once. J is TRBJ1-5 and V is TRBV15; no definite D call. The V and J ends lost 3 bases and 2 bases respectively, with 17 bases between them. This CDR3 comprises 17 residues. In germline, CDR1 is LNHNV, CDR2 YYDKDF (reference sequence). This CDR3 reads CATSSPLGGERNQPQHF. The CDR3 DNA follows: TGTGCCACCAGCAGTCCCCTGGGAGGCGAGCGCAATCAGCCCCAGCATTTT.

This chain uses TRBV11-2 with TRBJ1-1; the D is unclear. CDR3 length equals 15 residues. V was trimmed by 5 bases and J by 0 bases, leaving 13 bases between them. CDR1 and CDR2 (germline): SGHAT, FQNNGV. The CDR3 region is CASSQDNPMNTEAFF. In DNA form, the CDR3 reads TGTGCCAGCAGCCAAGATAACCCAATGAACACTGAAGCTTTCTTT.

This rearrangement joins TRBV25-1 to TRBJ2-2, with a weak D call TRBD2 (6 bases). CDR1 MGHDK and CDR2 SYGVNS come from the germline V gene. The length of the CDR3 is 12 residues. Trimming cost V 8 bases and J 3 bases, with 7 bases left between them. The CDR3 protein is CASGRYTGELFF. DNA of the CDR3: TGTGCCAGCGGGAGGTACACCGGGGAGCTGTTTTTT.

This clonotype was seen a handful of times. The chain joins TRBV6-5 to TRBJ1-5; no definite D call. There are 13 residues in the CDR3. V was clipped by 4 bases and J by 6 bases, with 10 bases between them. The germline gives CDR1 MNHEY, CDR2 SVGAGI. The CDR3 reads CASSSGFLQPQHF. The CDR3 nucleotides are TGTGCCAGCAGTTCGGGGTTTCTTCAGCCCCAGCATTTT.

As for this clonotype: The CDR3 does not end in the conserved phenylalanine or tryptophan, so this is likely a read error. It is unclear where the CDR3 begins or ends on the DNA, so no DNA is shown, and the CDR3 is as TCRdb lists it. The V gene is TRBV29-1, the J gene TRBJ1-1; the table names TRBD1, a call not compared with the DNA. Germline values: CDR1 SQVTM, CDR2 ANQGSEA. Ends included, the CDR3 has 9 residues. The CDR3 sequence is CSVEQGAGY.

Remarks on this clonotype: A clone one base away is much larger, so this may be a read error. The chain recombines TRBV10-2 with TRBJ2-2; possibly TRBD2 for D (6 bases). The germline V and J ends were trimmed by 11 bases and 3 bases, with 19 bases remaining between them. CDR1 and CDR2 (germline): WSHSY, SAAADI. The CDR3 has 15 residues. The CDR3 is CAGCRGADDTGELFF. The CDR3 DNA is TGCGCCGGTTGCCGCGGGGCCGACGACACCGGGGAGCTGTTTTTT.